This record concerns one T cell receptor beta chain sequence. The germline V and J ends were trimmed by 5 bases and 2 bases, with 16 bases remaining between them. The CDR3 length is 16 residues. Germline loops: CDR1 MDHEN, CDR2 SYDVKM. Original analysis: Scientists estimated how many nucleated cells there were by amplifying reference gene primers. Clones were read by immunoSEQ multiplex PCR, and TCRdb kept only the in-frame ones, dropping some. V, J and clone size are those of that table, while D and trimming were read from the DNA. Found here are roughly 90,000 clones, approximately 80% of them singletons; the top ten hold around 29%. These data originate in a study of blood T cell repertoires in COVID-19.

What was sequenced was peripheral blood. The chain links TRBV28 to TRBJ1-3, with D uncertain. This receptor was taken from a woman older than 75 with active or convalescent COVID-19. The CDR3 DNA is TGTGCCAGCAGTCTCCTGACACTGCCTGCTGGAAACACCATATATTTT. Its protein product is CASSLLTLPAGNTIYF.